Below, one T cell receptor (beta chain) is given with its context. The data were taken from a study of T cell changes during pregnancy in multiple sclerosis. Method: immunoSEQ multiplex PCR; TCRdb's copy keeps in-frame clones and lacks some. The sample includes about 36,000 clones, 88% of them seen just once. The sample was CD4+ T cells from peripheral blood mononuclear cells, taken in the first trimester of pregnancy. The TCR comes from a female donor with multiple sclerosis, enrolled in a pregnancy study.

CDR3 sequence reads: CASSSLTSGVGETQYF. CDR3 bases: TGTGCCAGCAGTTCCCTAACTAGCGGGGTTGGCGAGACCCAGTACTTC. V is TRBV27 and J is TRBJ2-5; 10 nucleotides align to TRBD2. V lost 4 bases, J lost 5 bases, and 10 bases stayed unmatched. CDR1 is MNHEY and CDR2 is SMNVEV in the germline V gene (reference sequence). CDR3 size: 16 residues.